Presented here are 10 T cell receptor beta chains from one specimen sequenced in a study of PD-1 blockade in mismatch repair-deficient tumors. TCRdb's table, derived via immunoSEQ multiplex PCR, lists solely in-frame clones and lacks some. In the table there are roughly 110,000 clones, roughly 80% of which are singletons. Sequences were derived from peripheral blood, sampled roughly 13 months after starting pembrolizumab. These TCRs come from an adult with mismatch repair-deficient cancer.

The chain joins TRBV7-9 to TRBJ2-3; 11 bases align to TRBD2. V was clipped by 4 bases and J by 5 bases; unmatched bases: 8. The germline V gene has CDR1 SEHNR and CDR2 FQNEAQ (reference sequence). The CDR3 extends over 16 amino acids. The CDR3 spells CASSSGTSGPEDTQYF. DNA of the CDR3: TGTGCCAGCAGCTCCGGGACTAGCGGCCCTGAAGATACGCAGTATTTT.

The chain carries TRBV27 and TRBJ1-4, with 8 bases fitting TRBD1. The CDR3 is made up of 14 amino acids. The V gene's germline CDR1 is MNHEY and CDR2 SMNVEV (reference sequence). J gave up 8 bases and V 4 bases, and 6 bases lay outside the gene matches. This CDR3 reads CASSWGQAHEKLFF. Written as DNA, the CDR3 is TGTGCCAGCAGTTGGGGACAGGCCCACGAAAAACTGTTTTTT.

As DNA, the CDR3 is TGTGCCAGCAGCTTAGATTTGGGGGCAGATACGCAGTATTTT. It encodes CASSLDLGADTQYF. The chain recombines TRBV7-8 with TRBJ2-3, with D perhaps matching TRBD1 or TRBD2 (5 bases each). V was clipped by 1 base and J by 4 bases, with 9 bases between them. The CDR3 is made up of 14 amino acids. Germline assignment: CDR1 SGHVS and CDR2 FQNEAQ.

The chain links TRBV9 to TRBJ2-5, with unresolved D. The CDR3 consists of 12 residues. From germline, CDR1 is SGDLS and CDR2 YYNGEE. Trimming removed 4 bases at V and 5 bases at J, with 9 bases between. In DNA, the CDR3 is TGTGCCAGCAGCAGGGATTTCGAGACCCAGTACTTC. This encodes CASSRDFETQYF.

The chain combines TRBV27 with TRBJ2-7, with 9 bases identical to TRBD2. From germline, CDR1 is MNHEY and CDR2 SMNVEV (reference sequence). The V gene end was trimmed by 4 bases and the J gene end by 0 bases; junction bases not matched to a gene: 7. The CDR3 consists of 16 residues. This CDR3 is CASSSLSGGSSYEQYF. CDR3 sequence (DNA): TGTGCCAGCAGTTCGCTCAGCGGGGGGTCCTCCTACGAGCAGTACTTC.

The chain employs TRBV11-2 and TRBJ1-2; D gene unclear. The CDR3 contains 13 residues. The V gene lost 5 bases and the J gene lost 0 bases, with 7 bases spanning the gap. Germline V gives CDR1 SGHAT, CDR2 FQNNGV. The chain's CDR3 is CASSPTSNYGYTF. CDR3 coding DNA: TGTGCCAGCAGCCCGACTTCTAACTATGGCTACACCTTC.

The V call is TRBV4-2, the J call TRBJ2-5, with 8 bases matching TRBD1. V dropped 4 bases and J dropped 4; count of bases not matched to a gene: 11. CDR1 is LGHNA, CDR2 YNFKEQ, per germline. The CDR3 runs to 16 residues. The CDR3 nucleotides are TGTGCCAGCAGCCCCGGGCAGGGGGCAGTATTAGAGACCCAGTACTTC. Protein product: CASSPGQGAVLETQYF.

The V gene is TRBV7-8, the J gene TRBJ2-1, with 8 bases fitting TRBD1. This CDR3 region has 16 residues. Unmatched junction bases numbered 7, after V lost 1 base and J lost 5 bases. Germline-derived CDR1 and CDR2 are SGHVS and FQNEAQ. This CDR3 is CASSLVSDRGNNEQFF. The DNA for the CDR3 is TGTGCCAGCAGCTTAGTGTCCGACAGGGGAAACAATGAGCAGTTCTTC.

This clone has just a few counts. The V call is TRBV7-2, the J call TRBJ1-4; D remains unclear. V lost 7 bases, J lost 5 bases, and 14 bases lay in between. Germline V gene lookup returns CDR1 SGHTA and CDR2 FQGNSA. The CDR3 sequence is 14 residues long. CDR3 in amino acids: CASTLPGPNEKLFF. CDR3 DNA: TGTGCCAGCACCCTTCCGGGCCCGAATGAAAAACTGTTTTTT.

This rearrangement joins TRBV5-6 to TRBJ2-1, with 7 nucleotides matching TRBD2. Germline CDR1 SGHDT, CDR2 YYEEEE. V lost 3 bases, J lost 7 bases, and 4 bases stayed unmatched. The CDR3 covers 13 residues. CDR3 sequence (DNA): TGTGCCAGCAGCTCGGGGGGTAGTAATGAGCAGTTCTTC. Translated: CASSSGGSNEQFF.